The subject of this entry is one T cell receptor beta chain. Its antigen remains unidentified. Per-base qualities were not stored, and no clone one base away is much larger. In total, 500 to 700 healthy bone marrow donors made up the cohort. At the time of sampling, all cohort members were nominally healthy, though unrecorded immune exposures were likely present. The donor was CMV seropositive and belonged to the group of 250 to 300 seropositive cohort members. Every donor gave a peripheral blood sample, and the peripheral blood mononuclear cells from that sample were used for TCR beta sequencing. The Qiagen DNeasy Blood Extraction Kit was used to extract genomic DNA from the blood cell samples. The record originates from a study of cytomegalovirus exposure and HLA in healthy donors listed by TCRdb under 2017. Background for the entire study: In an earlier analysis of about 560 of the donors, 276 Gb of sequence data and approximately 100 million unique TCR beta sequences from 150 million to 200 million T cells were reported. Approximately 310 gigabases of sequencing data and tens of millions of unique TCR sequences were included in an early release covering around 600 HLA-typed donors. The genetic ancestry cluster associated with self-reported Caucasian donors included 80% to 90% of the 398 genotyped donors. The study aimed to test whether cataloging public T cell receptors could reveal signatures of past pathogen exposure. Using immunosequencing, the study profiled T cell repertoires from about 610 subjects and related those repertoires to cytomegalovirus serostatus. A separate validation cohort of 100 to 150 different subjects was used in addition to the roughly 620-subject first cohort. To predict cytomegalovirus infection status, the study combined high-throughput TCR immunosequencing, statistical association of individual TCRs with disease status, and machine learning. To study patterns of TCR occurrence, a later analysis re-analyzed previously published TCR beta repertoires from hundreds of donors and added high-resolution HLA genotyping. Rather than using new phenotypic data, the later analysis identified candidate immune exposures from TCR beta sequences and from how often those sequences occurred across donors. In an earlier analysis of roughly 540 of the donors, high-throughput TCR beta sequencing was used to judge whether each TCR beta V gene segment behaved as functional or pseudogenic. Donor age, sex, ethnicity and CMV serostatus were compiled alongside the repertoire data. Genome-wide SNP genotypes for about 55% of the roughly 670 donors were used in a later genetic analysis, which treated that subset as a discovery cohort. All discovery cohort repertoires had been generated using a single sequencing platform. Both class I and class II loci were covered by HLA typing, at four-digit resolution. The number of typed donors differed by locus: about 620-640 for A, B, C, DRB1 and DQB1; some 500 for DQA1; 606 for DPA1; and some 430 for DPB1. Because of strong linkage in the cohort, five DR-DQ haplotypes were treated as single units for association and clustering. On average, roughly 240,000 unique TCR beta nucleotide sequences were sequenced per donor among about 400 genotyped donors of the cohort, with 15% to 20% of those sequences being non-productive.

General conclusions and limits of the study: The study gave a list of about 150 TCR beta chains associated with cytomegalovirus. Because counts were too low, roughly 16 rarely observed V segments, including chromosome 9 orphons, were left out of the earlier analysis of a few hundred of the donors. A further reported finding was that TCR beta sequences accurately predicted the HLA-A and HLA-B alleles for most subjects in the first cohort. Compared with the approximately 600-donor mean, donors in an Asian-associated ancestry cluster had fewer N-insertions in productive TCRs, according to a later genetic analysis. A later analysis found that most CMV-associated TCR beta chains appeared HLA-restricted, with HLA associations seemingly driven largely by CMV exposure. A few of the identified cytomegalovirus-associated TCR beta chains were confirmed in vitro to be specific for cytomegalovirus antigens. CMV serostatus was the only immune exposure information available for the cohort. According to a later analysis, TCR association rates differed among HLA loci, with DRB1 alleles showing the most associated TCRs and HLA-C alleles showing the fewest. A later genetic analysis associated a missense DCLRE1C variant with V-gene and J-gene trimming of TCR beta chains, and an independent cohort replicated the association. Strong co-occurrence of HLA alleles, especially DR and DQ, made assigning TCR associations to individual alleles difficult. HLA typing was unavailable for some donors at each locus, so association tests used only the typed subset. An earlier analysis of 587 of the donors showed that most TCR beta V segments appeared in productive rearrangements either about 87% or about 30% of the time, which broadly matched IMGT annotations. In both the original and validation cohorts, the classifier was reported to diagnose cytomegalovirus status with high specificity and sensitivity. Only TCR beta chains were sequenced in this cohort, and the absence of alpha or paired-chain data limited detectable features. A group of highly shared sequence variants was considered likely to be a technical artifact of the sequencing pipeline. Correlated functional status among segregating V segments might reflect linkage disequilibrium, but an unknown experimental factor could not be ruled out. Several of the top co-occurrence clusters appeared to be linked to parvovirus B19, influenza, CMV and Epstein-Barr virus, according to a later analysis. Roughly uniform sequencing depth across donors was assumed in presence/absence analyses, although this assumption may not hold. Most TCR sequences were observed very rarely across donors, whereas some public TCRs were present in many individuals. At a false discovery rate of 0.05, a later analysis linked 15,000 to 20,000 TCR beta sequences to specific HLA alleles. In a later analysis, HLA-associated TCR beta chains showed more clonal expansion and lower generation probabilities than non-associated chains that were equally common. It was suggested by the authors that the approach could potentially be generalized to other disease states and immunological phenotypes.

The library was built by means of the immunoSEQ multiplex PCR assay. The multiplex PCR relied on a mix of 60 forward primers for TCR Vbeta segments and 13 reverse primers for TCR Jbeta segments. The CDR3 region of rearranged TCR beta genes was amplified from genomic DNA with a multiplex PCR assay. The Illumina HiSeq System was used to sequence the amplified TCR beta libraries as 87-base-pair reads. Turning to the authors' computational methods: A later analysis counted 65 million to 90 million unique TCR beta chains across the 640 or so repertoires, and some 12 million of these chains were shared by at least two donors. Raw reads were error-corrected and collapsed into unique sequences by a nearest-neighbor algorithm in which closely related sequences were merged to remove PCR and sequencing errors. To assign V, D and J gene segments, CDR3 sequences were aligned to IMGT reference sequences. For a sequence to be retained, a match of at least six nucleotides to both a V gene segment and a J gene segment was required. Rearrangements were classified as productive when the CDR3 lacked stop codons and remained in frame with V and J, and all other rearrangements were classified as non-productive. Following IMGT convention, CDR3 was defined as the stretch from the second conserved V-encoded cysteine to the conserved J-encoded phenylalanine. In an earlier analysis of roughly 580 of the donors, sequences lacking an unambiguous match to a single V gene segment were excluded. An earlier analysis of under 750 of the donors called V segments functional above 56.7% productive rearrangements and segregating when the between-donor standard deviation exceeded 5%. To diagnose cytomegalovirus status from the catalog of TCR beta chain sequences, a statistical classification framework was built. In a later analysis, TCR nucleotide sequences were compared against IMGT/GENE-DB human TR gene sequences so that V and J genes could be assigned. In a later analysis, CDR3 sequences and most-parsimonious VDJ recombination scenarios were assigned using the TCRdist pipeline. In a later analysis, each TCR beta chain was defined by its CDR3 amino acid sequence together with its V-gene family, and reads without a unique V-gene family were excluded. To address suspected cross-contamination and a sequencing artifact, a later analysis removed 592 highly shared, low-generation-probability nucleotide sequences. A later analysis calculated a clonal expansion index for each public chain from normalized within-repertoire ranks of inferred template counts. In a later analysis, generation probabilities were computed using a VDJ recombination model fitted to out-of-frame rearrangements, and the results were checked against IGoR. Hypergeometric tests were used in a later analysis to score TCR-TCR, TCR-HLA and TCR-CMV co-occurrence, with a repertoire-size bias correction applied to the TCR pairs. A later analysis estimated false discovery rates by permuting HLA or CMV assignments 20 times. In a later analysis, co-occurring TCRs were grouped with DBSCAN, and TCRdist sequence similarity was added when clustering was performed within HLA-allele-positive subsets. Repertoires with fewer than 30,000 or more than 120,000 public chains, plus five repertoires with anomalous nucleotide sharing, were excluded from co-occurrence clustering. TCRdb retrieved this table from immuneACCESS and kept in-frame rearrangements only. Not all clones are present; in checked studies, unresolved V genes account for under half, and no reason is known for the remainder. V and J calls and clone size are as listed in that table; D and trimming were resolved from the DNA. The sample table shows 120,000 to 150,000 clones, and 79% are seen once. The top ten clones comprise 6.5% to 8% of the sample.

The source of this sequence is a middle-aged woman in good health and CMV-seropositive. Sequences were obtained from PBMCs.

The CDR3 protein: CASRRQGADTGELFF. Read as DNA, the sequence is TGTGCCAGCAGACGGCAGGGGGCGGACACCGGGGAGCTGTTTTTT. The chain links TRBV6-5 with TRBJ2-2; TRBD1 fits 8 bases in the junction. From cysteine to phenylalanine, the CDR3 is 15 amino acids long. The retained sequence is limited to the CDR3, 45 bases, with the frame set at the first base. V is cut back by 6 bases and J by 3 bases, with 6 bases in the junction unmatched. CDR1 and CDR2, looked up from the germline V gene, are MNHEY and SVGAGI.